One sample yielded the 23 T cell receptor beta chains listed below, sequenced in a study of PD-L1 blockade in urothelial cancer. Time point denoted: pretreatment peripheral blood. The table came from immunoSEQ multiplex PCR; TCRdb's copy has only in-frame clones and leaves some out. The data show 70,000 to 75,000 clones, 75% to 90% seen once. Material: PBMCs, obtained around atezolizumab (anti-PD-L1) treatment. Source of these receptors: a man aged 70 or older with urothelial cancer.

The rearrangement links TRBV4-1 to TRBJ2-3, with 9 bases matching TRBD1. CDR1 is MGHRA and CDR2 is YSYEKL in the germline V gene. This CDR3 contains 17 residues. The V segment lost 4 bases and the J segment 2 bases; nucleotides outside the gene matches: 10. The CDR3 here is CASSRLSTGGNTDTQYF. The CDR3 nucleotides read TGCGCCAGCAGCCGATTGTCGACAGGGGGGAACACAGATACGCAGTATTTT.

This clone was recorded only once. The rearrangement uses TRBV6-1 and TRBJ2-2, with D maybe TRBD1 (5 bases). Germline V CDR1 and CDR2: MNHNS, SASEGT. CDR3 length: 13 residues. V was pared by 9 bases and J by 4 bases, with 12 bases between. The CDR3 DNA sequence: TGTGCCAGTTCCAGGGCTGGCACCGGGGAGCTGTTTTTT. Translated: CASSRAGTGELFF.

CDR3: CASSPKQAGADEQYF. The CDR3 bases are TGTGCCAGCAGCCCTAAGCAGGCGGGAGCGGACGAGCAGTACTTC. The rearrangement links TRBV9 to TRBJ2-7; 7 bases agree with TRBD2. The CDR3 totals 15 residues. V dropped 4 bases and J dropped 5; count of bases not matched to a gene: 12. Germline V gene data show CDR1 as SGDLS and CDR2 as YYNGEE.

The chain uses TRBV5-4 and TRBJ2-4; D unresolved. The germline CDR1 and CDR2 sequences are SGHNT and YYREEE (reference sequence). V was pared by 9 bases and J by 4 bases, with 17 bases between. The CDR3 is 14 amino acids. The CDR3 protein is CANRIKAQKNIQYF. CDR3 nucleotide sequence: TGTGCCAATAGGATCAAGGCACAGAAAAACATTCAGTACTTC.

The chain links TRBV5-4 to TRBJ2-6, with D perhaps TRBD2 (6 bases). CDR3 length: 16 amino acids. The V gene's germline CDR1 is SGHNT and CDR2 YYREEE (reference sequence). Trimming removed 0 bases from V and 1 base from J, with 8 bases in between. The CDR3 DNA follows: TGTGCCAGCAGCTTGGATGGGGGGTCTGGGGCCAACGTCCTGACTTTC. Its translation is CASSLDGGSGANVLTF.

V gene TRBV29-1 combines with J gene TRBJ2-2; perhaps TRBD2 as D (6 bases). CDR3 length: 13 residues. Germline V gene lookup returns CDR1 SQVTM and CDR2 ANQGSEA. Trimming left V 7 bases short and J 7 bases short, with 16 bases between. The CDR3: CSGTSGGNGELFF. CDR3 nucleotide sequence: TGCAGCGGTACTTCTGGAGGGAACGGGGAGCTGTTTTTT.

The V gene is TRBV19, the J gene TRBJ2-7; possibly TRBD2 for D (5 bases). This CDR3 region has 13 residues. Trimming removed 5 bases at V and 0 bases at J, with 8 bases between. Germline CDR1 reads LNHDA; CDR2 reads SQIVND (reference sequence). The CDR3 DNA sequence: TGTGCCAGTAGTGATAGCGCCTCCTACGAGCAGTACTTC. It codes for CASSDSASYEQYF.

The chain uses TRBV6-1 and TRBJ2-7; 10 bases are a match to TRBD2. Germline V gene lookup returns CDR1 MNHNS and CDR2 SASEGT. The V segment lost 3 bases and the J segment 2 bases; nucleotides outside the gene matches: 1. This CDR3 has 14 residues. The CDR3 DNA reads TGTGCCAGCAGTGACCTAGCGGGGGCCTACGAGCAGTACTTC. Its translation is CASSDLAGAYEQYF.

V usage is TRBV19 and J usage is TRBJ1-2, with D unclear. Germline CDR1 is LNHDA and CDR2 is SQIVND (reference sequence). The V gene lost 4 bases and the J gene lost 2 bases, with 5 bases spanning the gap. The CDR3 totals 12 residues. The CDR3 DNA is TGTGCCAGTAGTAGAGGAAACTATGGCTACACCTTC. Translation gives CASSRGNYGYTF.

The chain uses TRBV6-1 and TRBJ2-3; TRBD1 is a possible D gene (5 bases). The germline V gene encodes CDR1 MNHNS and CDR2 SASEGT. V lost 7 bases to trimming and J lost 4 bases, with 12 bases between them. This CDR3 has 13 amino acids. The CDR3 reads CASKGVVSDTQYF. In nucleotides, the CDR3 is TGTGCCAGCAAAGGGGTAGTTTCAGATACGCAGTATTTT.

This chain links TRBV5-1 with TRBJ2-7, with D tentatively TRBD1 (5 bases). The germline V gene encodes CDR1 SGHRS and CDR2 YFSETQ. The V end lost 0 bases, the J end lost 3 bases, and 7 bases lay between the germline ends. The CDR3 has 13 amino acids. CDR3 region: CASSLDQGYEQYF. CDR3 coding DNA: TGCGCCAGCAGCTTGGATCAGGGCTACGAGCAGTACTTC.

V gene TRBV10-3 combines with J gene TRBJ1-1, with 8 bases aligning to TRBD1. The germline V gene has CDR1 ENHRY and CDR2 SYGVKD. The CDR3 consists of 15 residues. J gave up 6 bases and V 7 bases, and 13 bases lay outside the gene matches. The CDR3 DNA reads TGTGCCATCAACCCCCGACAGGGGAACGGGGCTGAAGCTTTCTTT. This codes for CAINPRQGNGAEAFF.

This sequence joins TRBV5-1 and TRBJ2-1; TRBD2 aligns across 9 bases. The junction had 5 bases not matched to a gene; V was cut back by 0 bases and J by 7 bases. This CDR3 spans 15 amino acids. CDR1 is SGHRS, CDR2 YFSETQ, per germline. Written as DNA, the CDR3 is TGCGCCAGCAGCTTGGCTAGCGGGACCGCTAATGAGCAGTTCTTC. It yields the protein CASSLASGTANEQFF. The full variable domain, in which reference TRBV5-1 and TRBJ2-1 provide the parts outside the CDR3, is KAGVTQTPRYLIKTRGQQVTLSCSPISGHRSVSWYQQTPGQGLQFLFEYFSETQRNKGNFPGRFSGRQFSNSRSEMNVSTLELGDSALYLCASSLASGTANEQFFGPGTRLTVL.

The chain uses TRBV4-1 and TRBJ2-2, with 9 bases fitting TRBD2. There are 17 residues in the CDR3. V lost 5 bases and J lost 4; bases outside the gene matches: 11. The germline gives CDR1 MGHRA, CDR2 YSYEKL. CDR3 sequence (DNA): TGCGCCAGCAGCGCACTTATAGCGGGAGCGGTCACCGGGGAGCTGTTTTTT. This codes for CASSALIAGAVTGELFF.

J is TRBJ2-7 and V is TRBV6-6; a weak D match, TRBD2 (5 bases). CDR1 is MNHNY, CDR2 SVGAGI, per germline (reference sequence). V gave up 6 bases and J gave up 1 base, with 7 bases separating them. The CDR3 runs 12 residues. This chain's CDR3 is CASSSGSYEQYF. The CDR3 nucleotides read TGTGCCAGCAGCTCGGGGTCCTACGAGCAGTACTTC.

The J gene is TRBJ2-1, the V gene TRBV7-6; 7 bases map to TRBD2. With V trimmed by 3 bases and J by 5 bases, 10 bases remained unmatched. The CDR3 totals 16 residues. The germline CDR1 and CDR2 sequences are SGHVS and FNYEAQ. CDR3 nucleotide sequence: TGTGCCAGCAGCTTTTGGGGGGGAGTGCAAAACAATGAGCAGTTCTTC. As protein: CASSFWGGVQNNEQFF.

As regards this clone: This specimen includes other DNA sequences encoding the same CDR3. This chain links TRBV5-4 with TRBJ2-1; TRBD1 is a possible D gene (5 bases). The CDR3 spans 15 residues. V lost 0 bases, J lost 0 bases, and 7 bases lay in between. CDR1 and CDR2 from the germline V gene are SGHNT and YYREEE (reference sequence). CDR3 nucleotides: TGTGCCAGCAGCTTGGATCAGGGCTCCTACAATGAGCAGTTCTTC. This encodes CASSLDQGSYNEQFF.

The rearrangement uses TRBV11-2 and TRBJ2-3; TRBD1 matches 9 bases. Unmatched junction bases numbered 6, after V lost 7 bases and J lost 4 bases. Germline CDR1 SGHAT, CDR2 FQNNGV. This CDR3 spans 14 amino acids. CDR3: CASIDRGMADTQYF. The CDR3 DNA reads as TGTGCCAGCATAGACAGGGGGATGGCAGATACGCAGTATTTT.

The V and J genes are TRBV5-1 and TRBJ2-2; D is perhaps TRBD1 (6 bases). Germline CDR1 is SGHRS and CDR2 is YFSETQ. Between the trimmed V and J ends, which lost 0 bases and 6 bases, there was a span of 12 bases. This CDR3 is 15 amino acids long. This CDR3 is CASSLAGKGAGELFF. CDR3 in DNA: TGCGCCAGCAGCTTGGCCGGCAAGGGGGCCGGGGAGCTGTTTTTT.

Notes on this clone: Other DNA sequences of this sample code for an identical CDR3. The chain joins TRBV5-1 to TRBJ2-7; D is possibly TRBD1 (5 bases). The CDR3 has 13 amino acids. V lost 0 bases and J 4 bases, leaving 8 bases between the germline ends. CDR1 SGHRS and CDR2 YFSETQ come from the germline V gene. CDR3 in amino acids: CASSLGQLYEQYF. DNA of the CDR3: TGCGCCAGCAGCTTGGGACAGCTTTACGAGCAGTACTTC.

This clone was detected only once. The chain links TRBV12-1 to TRBJ2-1; the table's TRBD2 call for D was not verified on the DNA. TRBV12-1 is listed as a pseudogene. The CDR3 is made up of 15 amino acids. CDR3 protein: CASSPLAGGPIEQFF. CDR3 nucleotide sequence: TGTGCCAGCAGCCCATTAGCGGGAGGGCCGATTGAGCAGTTCTTC.

This chain links TRBV28 with TRBJ2-2; 10 positions match TRBD1. This CDR3 region has 12 residues. After removal of 8 bases from V and 7 bases from J, the junction contained 1 base not matched to a gene. CDR1 is MDHEN, CDR2 SYDVKM, per germline. The CDR3 DNA is TGTGCCAGCGACAGGGGGCGCGGGGAGCTGTTTTTT. Its translation: CASDRGRGELFF.

The rearrangement links TRBV7-3 to TRBJ1-5, with 7 bases lining up with TRBD1. Unmatched junction bases numbered 0, after V lost 0 bases and J lost 7 bases. CDR1 and CDR2 from the germline V gene are SGHTA and FQGTGA. The CDR3 runs 13 residues. The CDR3 spells CASSLTGGQPQHF. As DNA, the CDR3 is TGTGCCAGCAGCTTAACAGGGGGCCAGCCCCAGCATTTT.